This note documents a single T cell receptor beta chain sequence. This entry is derived from a study of blood T cell repertoires in COVID-19. Study-level information: Acute and convalescent COVID-19 specimens originated in the United States, Italy and Spain.

Germline V CDR1 and CDR2: SNHLY, FYNNEI. V lost 6 bases, J lost 11 bases, and 9 bases stayed unmatched. The CDR3 extends over 14 amino acids. Followed over time, Seattle patients had been enrolled while infection was active. The repertoire was sequenced with immunoSEQ multiplex PCR; TCRdb's copy has only in-frame clones and lacks some. The sample lists roughly 150,000 clones, around 90% seen once, with just over 2.5% in the top ten. The sample taken for sequencing was peripheral blood. The chain recombines TRBV2 with TRBJ1-4; 10 bases match TRBD1. The clonotype was recovered from a woman aged 80 or over with COVID-19, enrolled during active disease. CDR3 residues: CASRSGTGVYKLFF. CDR3 nucleotide sequence: TGTGCCAGCAGATCCGGGACAGGGGTTTATAAACTGTTTTTT.